The 10 T cell receptor beta chains listed next were all sequenced from one sample in a study of blood T cell repertoires in COVID-19. Data came from immunoSEQ multiplex PCR; TCRdb stores just in-frame clones and leaves some out. This table holds 85,000 to 120,000 clones, around 90% found once. The sequenced sample was peripheral blood. The receptor source for this set is a man younger than 35 with acute or convalescent COVID-19.

This clone was seen a handful of times. The genes are TRBV4-1 and TRBJ1-4, with D perhaps matching TRBD1 (5 bases). V was shortened by 2 bases and J by 4 bases, with 11 bases between the two germline ends. The CDR3 sequence is 15 residues long. CDR1 and CDR2 from the germline V gene are MGHRA and YSYEKL. In DNA form, the CDR3 reads TGCGCCAGCAGCCAACAGCCAGGGATTAATGAAAAACTGTTTTTT. Protein product: CASSQQPGINEKLFF.

The chain's CDR3 is CASSLQTGLGNQPQHF. The CDR3, as DNA: TGTGCCAGCAGCCTCCAGACGGGACTCGGCAATCAGCCCCAGCATTTT. The chain couples TRBV7-8 to TRBJ1-5; perhaps TRBD1 as D (5 bases). The germline V gene has CDR1 SGHVS and CDR2 FQNEAQ. The V end was cut by 5 bases, the J end by 2 bases, with 16 bases between. The CDR3 is 16 amino acids.

The J gene is TRBJ1-1, the V gene TRBV2; tentatively, D is TRBD1 (5 bases). Germline CDR1 reads SNHLY; CDR2 reads FYNNEI. This CDR3 has 15 residues. CDR3 sequence (DNA): TGTGCAACAATGGAGTCAGGGCTGATGAACACTGAAGCTTTCTTT. Its translation is CATMESGLMNTEAFF.

This sequence joins TRBV20-1 and TRBJ2-1, with 7 nucleotides matching TRBD2. V shed 3 bases, J shed 3 bases, and the junction held 8 bases outside the gene matches. CDR3 length equals 15 residues. Germline CDR1 and CDR2: DFQATT and SNEGSKA (reference sequence). The CDR3 region has the DNA TGCAGTGCTAGTGATGGGGCTAGCGGCTACAATGAGCAGTTCTTC. This sequence encodes CSASDGASGYNEQFF.

The rearrangement joins TRBV18 to TRBJ1-6; TRBD1 aligns across 10 bases. This CDR3 is built from 15 residues. The V gene's germline CDR1 is KGHSH and CDR2 LQKENI. The junction had 4 bases not matched to a gene; V was cut back by 3 bases and J by 8 bases. CDR3 coding DNA: TGTGCCAGCTCACCTCGACAGGGGGCCCATTCACCCCTCCACTTT. It is translated as CASSPRQGAHSPLHF.

This chain links TRBV3-1 (or the pseudogene TRBV3-2) with TRBJ2-2; D perhaps matches TRBD2 (5 bases). The V gene lost 3 bases and the J gene lost 4 bases, with 12 bases spanning the gap. CDR1 LGHDT and CDR2 YNNKEL come from the germline V gene (reference sequence). The CDR3 sequence is 15 residues long. CDR3 sequence (DNA): TGTGCCAGCAGCCATTTGACTATCCCCACCGGGGAGCTGTTTTTT. It encodes CASSHLTIPTGELFF.

This chain connects TRBV7-9 to TRBJ1-2; 7 positions agree with TRBD1. Trimming removed 1 base from V and 2 bases from J; junction bases left unmatched: 7. The germline gives CDR1 SEHNR, CDR2 FQNEAQ (reference sequence). The CDR3 runs to 16 residues. In DNA, the CDR3 is TGTGCCAGCAGCTTAGGAGACAGGGTAATAAACTATGGCTACACCTTC. Translation gives CASSLGDRVINYGYTF.

V usage is TRBV28 and J usage is TRBJ2-7, with TRBD1 matching over 7 bases. The ends lost 8 bases at V and 7 bases at J; junction bases unmatched: 14. The CDR3 sequence is 14 residues long. CDR1 is MDHEN and CDR2 is SYDVKM in the germline V gene. The CDR3, as DNA: TGTGCCAGCGGGGACAGTACAAGATCAAGGGAGCAGTACTTC. It specifies CASGDSTRSREQYF.

This sequence joins TRBV19 and TRBJ1-1; 7 nucleotides align to TRBD1. The CDR3 covers 15 residues. The germline V gene has CDR1 LNHDA and CDR2 SQIVND (reference sequence). V was pared by 5 bases and J by 4 bases, with 10 bases of the junction left unmatched. CDR3 coding DNA: TGTGCCAGTAGTCCTAGGACAGGAAGTGGCACTGAAGCTTTCTTT. This sequence encodes CASSPRTGSGTEAFF.

This chain uses TRBV14 with TRBJ1-2; D ambiguous. With 0 bases removed from V and 6 bases from J, the gap between germline ends came to 14 bases. From germline, CDR1 is SGHDN and CDR2 FVKESK. The CDR3 has 15 amino acids. CDR3 nucleotide sequence: TGTGCCAGCAGCCAAGATCCCCTCGGGGATCATGGCTACACCTTC. It specifies CASSQDPLGDHGYTF.